The 13 T cell receptor beta chains in this list originate from one sample, sequenced in a study of blood T cell repertoires in COVID-19. The repertoire was sequenced with immunoSEQ multiplex PCR; TCRdb's copy has only in-frame clones and lacks some. The table includes 150,000 to 200,000 clones, around 84% detected once. The source material was PBMCs or T cells enriched from blood (not recorded which). Receptor source: a man between 45 and 60 years old who had recovered from COVID-19.

In its sample, this clone was seen a few times. This chain uses TRBV19 with TRBJ2-2; TRBD1 aligns across 7 bases. The CDR3 is made up of 16 amino acids. J gave up 5 bases and V 0 bases, and 6 bases lay outside the gene matches. Germline CDR1 LNHDA, CDR2 SQIVND (reference sequence). For the CDR3, the DNA is TGTGCCAGTAGTATAGATCAAGGGGGCTTTACCGGGGAGCTGTTTTTT. As protein: CASSIDQGGFTGELFF. Using reference TRBV19 and TRBJ2-2 for the parts outside the CDR3, the full variable domain is DGGITQSPKYLFRKEGQNVTLSCEQNLNHDAMYWYRQDPGQGLRLIYYSQIVNDFQKGDIAEGYSVSREKKESFPLTVTSAQKNPTAFYLCASSIDQGGFTGELFFGEGSRLTVL.

This clone was picked up one time. DNA of the CDR3: TGTGCCAGCAGTGAGGTCGGAGGCAATCAGCCCCAGCATTTT. Translation: CASSEVGGNQPQHF. The chain uses TRBV6-4 and TRBJ1-5; no clear D. Germline loops: CDR1 MRHNA, CDR2 SNTAGT. V gave up 3 bases and J gave up 2 bases, with 8 bases separating them. This CDR3 spans 14 amino acids.

This rearrangement joins TRBV7-9 to TRBJ2-4; maybe TRBD1 (6 bases). This CDR3 is 16 amino acids long. V lost 5 bases to trimming and J lost 14 bases, with 28 bases between them. Per germline, CDR1 SEHNR and CDR2 FQNEAQ (reference sequence). The chain's CDR3 is CASSNPGTGHPLFEYF. CDR3 coding DNA: TGTGCCAGCAGCAACCCGGGTACGGGACATCCATTATTCGAGTACTTC.

The chain has TRBV30 and TRBJ1-2, with D perhaps matching TRBD1 (6 bases). In germline, CDR1 is GTSNPN, CDR2 SVGIG (reference sequence). Between the trimmed V and J ends, which lost 2 bases and 0 bases, there was a span of 10 bases. The CDR3 runs 14 residues. The CDR3 DNA is TGTGCCTGGAGTCGACAGGAGACTAACTATGGCTACACCTTC. Amino acid sequence: CAWSRQETNYGYTF.

The genes are TRBV6-5 and TRBJ2-7, with D possibly being TRBD2 (6 bases). CDR1 and CDR2 from the germline V gene are MNHEY and SVGAGI. The V end lost 2 bases, the J end lost 3 bases, and 11 bases lay between the germline ends. The CDR3 consists of 14 residues. CDR3: CASSYVVGGYEQYF. CDR3 sequence (DNA): TGTGCCAGCAGTTACGTCGTGGGGGGCTACGAGCAGTACTTC.

This sequence joins TRBV6-5 and TRBJ1-2; TRBD1 aligns across 8 bases. This CDR3 is built from 15 residues. Trimming cost V 2 bases and J 7 bases; bases outside gene matches: 9. The germline V gene encodes CDR1 MNHEY and CDR2 SVGAGI. This chain's CDR3 is CASSYGQGASGGYTF. The CDR3 DNA reads TGTGCCAGCAGTTACGGTCAGGGGGCAAGTGGTGGCTACACCTTC.

This chain uses TRBV5-1 with TRBJ2-7, with D perhaps matching TRBD1 (5 bases). The germline V and J ends were trimmed by 0 bases and 5 bases, with 6 bases remaining between them. The germline V gene encodes CDR1 SGHRS and CDR2 YFSETQ. This CDR3 spans 12 amino acids. The CDR3 protein is CASSLAGNEQYF. CDR3 DNA sequence: TGCGCCAGCAGCTTGGCAGGGAACGAGCAGTACTTC.

The chain joins TRBV7-9 to TRBJ1-4, with D unclear. The CDR3 contains 16 residues. The germline gives CDR1 SEHNR, CDR2 FQNEAQ (reference sequence). The V gene lost 2 bases and the J gene lost 1 base, with 11 bases spanning the gap. The CDR3 region is CASSLQSGRTNEKLFF. CDR3 DNA: TGTGCCAGCAGCTTACAGTCGGGAAGAACTAATGAAAAACTGTTTTTT.

This clone has a single count. This chain uses TRBV7-2 with TRBJ2-5; 9 positions match TRBD2. Germline CDR1 SGHTA, CDR2 FQGNSA. The CDR3 totals 15 residues. V was pared by 1 base and J by 5 bases, with 5 bases of the junction left unmatched. For the CDR3, the DNA is TGTGCCAGCAGCTTAGTAGCGGGGGTTCTTGAGACCCAGTACTTC. Its translation: CASSLVAGVLETQYF.

This chain joins TRBV6-2 or TRBV6-3 and TRBJ1-5; 8 bases line up with TRBD1. The CDR3 runs to 15 residues. V trimming: 2 bases; J trimming: 5 bases; junction bases outside the gene matches: 5. Germline-derived CDR1 and CDR2 are MNHEY and SVGEGT. The DNA of the CDR3 is TGTGCCAGCAGTTACGGGCGGGACAGGTATCAGCCCCAGCATTTT. It specifies CASSYGRDRYQPQHF.

This chain links TRBV6-5 with TRBJ2-2, with D unclear. Germline V CDR1 and CDR2: MNHEY, SVGAGI. The CDR3 has 14 residues. The germline V and J ends were trimmed by 5 bases and 4 bases, with 11 bases remaining between them. The CDR3 DNA reads as TGTGCCAGCAGTCGCGAGGTGAGCACCGGGGAGCTGTTTTTT. It specifies CASSREVSTGELFF.

The chain joins TRBV7-9 to TRBJ1-1, with D maybe TRBD1 (5 bases). The CDR3 covers 14 residues. V shed 1 base and J shed 8 bases, with 14 bases lying between them. The germline gives CDR1 SEHNR, CDR2 FQNEAQ (reference sequence). As DNA, the CDR3 is TGTGCCAGCAGCTTAGACGGGGGGGTTGCGGAAGCTTTCTTT. It encodes CASSLDGGVAEAFF.

This sequence joins TRBV19 and TRBJ2-5, with a tentative D call TRBD1 (6 bases). With 2 bases removed from V and 3 bases from J, the gap between germline ends came to 10 bases. CDR1 and CDR2 from the germline V gene are LNHDA and SQIVND (reference sequence). The CDR3 length is 14 residues. This CDR3 is CASSIRTGKETQYF. CDR3 nucleotide sequence: TGTGCCAGTAGTATAAGAACAGGGAAAGAGACCCAGTACTTC. The whole variable domain, filled in from reference TRBV19 and TRBJ2-5, reads DGGITQSPKYLFRKEGQNVTLSCEQNLNHDAMYWYRQDPGQGLRLIYYSQIVNDFQKGDIAEGYSVSREKKESFPLTVTSAQKNPTAFYLCASSIRTGKETQYFGPGTRLLVL.